This T cell receptor (beta chain) was sequenced during a study of blood T cell repertoires in COVID-19. Background on the study: PBMCs, B-cell-depleted T cells, or T cells were the source of the cDNA or gDNA that made up the material.

In the study's own analysis: By means of reference gene primer amplification, nucleated cell counts were estimated. Profiling relied on immunoSEQ multiplex PCR, and the TCRdb table lists in-frame clones only, not all of them. From that table come the V and J calls and clone size; the DNA was used to work out D and trimming. The sample has nearly 70,000 clones, roughly 80% seen once. The sample consisted of peripheral blood. This receptor was taken from an elderly woman with acute or convalescent COVID-19.

Here the CDR3 reads CASSPGLARETQYF. The CDR3 region has the DNA TGCGCCAGCAGCCCCGGACTTGCGAGGGAGACCCAGTACTTC. The chain is built from TRBV4-1 and TRBJ2-5; TRBD2 is a possible D gene (5 bases). The V gene's germline CDR1 is MGHRA and CDR2 YSYEKL. V was clipped by 4 bases and J by 5 bases, with 14 bases between them. The CDR3 sequence is 14 residues long.